The 23 T cell receptor beta chains presented below share a single source sample, sequenced in a study of tumor-infiltrating lymphocytes in primary liver carcinoma. In addition to blood RNA drawn from unsorted whole blood, germline DNA was extracted. Synthesis of TCR beta cDNA was carried out from about 0.55 ug total RNA with a constant-region primer. Amplification in three nested multiplex PCR rounds with slightly modified ARM-PCR gave rise to TCR beta libraries. In the first two PCR rounds, TRBV1-TRBV30 forward primers were paired with a C-beta reverse primer, and each round lasted approximately 10 cycles. TCRdb re-derived calls from the multiplex PCR reads in MiXCR, one entry per CDR3 protein. Of 250,000 to 350,000 distinct CDR3 sequences listed, 58% were seen once; the top ten hold 17%. Material for sequencing was peripheral blood. The receptor set was obtained from a woman aged 25 to 39 with primary liver carcinoma and hepatitis B virus infection.

A note on this clonotype: This may stem from a read error, because a much larger clone lies one nucleotide away. J is TRBJ2-2 and V is TRBV4-3; D ambiguous. CDR1 LGHNA and CDR2 YSLEER come from the germline V gene. V gave up 4 bases and J gave up 6 bases, with 12 bases separating them. CDR3 size: 14 residues. CDR3 sequence: CASSLLPWAGELFF. The DNA of the CDR3 is TGCGCCAGCAGCCTATTACCTTGGGCCGGGGAGCTGTTTTTT.

As concerns this clonotype: This CDR3 fails to terminate in the conserved phenylalanine or tryptophan, so it likely reflects a read error. The chain carries TRBV11-2 and TRBJ1-1; possible D gene TRBD1, 5 bases. Germline lookup yields CDR1 SGHAT and CDR2 FQNNGV. The CDR3 runs 12 residues. CDR3 protein: CARSLGLGGAFL. The CDR3 DNA sequence: TGTGCCCGCAGCTTGGGCCTGGGGGGAGCTTTCCTT.

The V and J genes are TRBV28 and TRBJ1-4; 8 bases line up with TRBD1. The ends lost 6 bases at V and 8 bases at J; junction bases unmatched: 11. CDR1 is MDHEN and CDR2 is SYDVKM in the germline V gene. This CDR3 is 15 amino acids long. The CDR3, as DNA: TGTGCCAGCAGCACCACTGGACAGGGTAGAGAAAAACTGTTTTTT. Protein product: CASSTTGQGREKLFF.

This clonotype was recorded at least ten times. The J gene is TRBJ2-1, the V gene TRBV29-1; 8 bases are shared with TRBD1. V shed 3 bases and J 7 bases; nucleotides not matched to a gene: 14. Germline CDR1 reads SQVTM; CDR2 reads ANQGSEA. The CDR3 totals 16 residues. The CDR3: CSVDFARGHKVNEQFF. CDR3 DNA sequence: TGCAGCGTTGATTTTGCCAGGGGGCACAAAGTTAATGAGCAGTTCTTC.

This clonotype was found many times. CDR3 residues: CASSQVGTEETQYF. DNA for the CDR3: TGCGCCAGCAGCCAAGTGGGCACCGAAGAGACCCAGTACTTC. V gene TRBV4-1 combines with J gene TRBJ2-5; D ambiguous. Trimming pared 1 base from V and 3 bases from J, leaving 9 bases between. Germline V lookup: CDR1 MGHRA, CDR2 YSYEKL. CDR3 size: 14 residues.

This clonotype was seen only once. Germline is not matched at one junction end, which may reflect a read error. The chain employs TRBV12-3 or TRBV12-4 and TRBJ2-6; 7 positions agree with TRBD1. The CDR3 extends over 14 amino acids. CDR3 DNA sequence: TGTGCCAGCAGTTACAGGGGTAGGGCCAACGCCCTGACTTTC. As protein: CASSYRGRANALTF.

Remarks on this clonotype: Its ends do not fully match the called genes, so a read error is possible. This chain's CDR3 is CASSLGGTPSYDEQFF. Here the CDR3 DNA reads TGTGCCAGCAGTCTAGGGGGGACACCATCCTACGATGAGCAGTTCTTC. V is TRBV6-2 or TRBV6-3 and J is TRBJ2-1, with D perhaps assigned TRBD1 or TRBD2 (6 bases each). The CDR3 length is 16 residues. CDR1 and CDR2 from the germline V gene are MNHEY and SVGEGT.

This clonotype was picked up a small number of times. V usage is TRBV4-3 and J usage is TRBJ2-1, with 10 nucleotides matching TRBD1. Germline-derived CDR1 and CDR2 are LGHNA and YSLEER. With V trimmed by 3 bases and J by 7 bases, 12 bases remained unmatched. This CDR3 has 17 amino acids. The CDR3 is CASSHATDRGPQNEQFF. CDR3 sequence (DNA): TGCGCCAGCAGCCATGCAACTGACAGGGGGCCTCAGAATGAGCAGTTCTTC.

The chain carries TRBV5-8 and TRBJ1-1; 11 nucleotides line up with TRBD1. J gave up 0 bases and V 4 bases, and 5 bases lay outside the gene matches. Germline CDR1 is SGHTS and CDR2 is YDEGEE. The length of the CDR3 is 16 residues. CDR3 sequence (DNA): TGTGCCAGCAGCCCGGGACAGGGGGTTATGAACACTGAAGCTTTCTTT. This translates into CASSPGQGVMNTEAFF.

On this clonotype: Germline is not matched at one junction end, which may reflect a read error. The chain carries TRBV11-2 and TRBJ2-7, with TRBD2 as a possible D gene (5 bases). Germline V gene lookup returns CDR1 SGHAT and CDR2 FQNNGV. The CDR3 loop spans 15 amino acids. CDR3 coding DNA: TGTGCCAGCAGCTTATCGCGGGTTCCAACCTACGAGCAGCACTTC. Translated: CASSLSRVPTYEQHF. Based on the CDR3 plus reference TRBV11-2 and TRBJ2-7, the full variable domain is EAGVAQSPRYKIIEKRQSVAFWCNPISGHATLYWYQQILGQGPKLLIQFQNNGVVDDSQLPKDRFSAERLKGVDSTLKIQPAKLEDSAVYLCASSLSRVPTYEQHFGPGTRLTVT.

Worth noting for this clonotype: Possible read error: a much larger clone is one base away. The final CDR3 position lacks the conserved phenylalanine or tryptophan, pointing to a likely read error. The chain employs TRBV6-5 and TRBJ2-2; D remains unclear. Germline values: CDR1 MNHEY, CDR2 SVGAGI. V gave up 8 bases and J gave up 8 bases, with 15 bases separating them. The CDR3 runs 13 residues. Here the CDR3 reads CASRKDGRGELFS. In DNA, the CDR3 is TGTGCCAGCCGAAAGGATGGAAGAGGGGAGCTGTTTTCT.

J is TRBJ2-7 and V is TRBV28; D is ambiguous. Germline V gene lookup returns CDR1 MDHEN and CDR2 SYDVKM. Trimming pared 8 bases from V and 3 bases from J, leaving 11 bases between. The CDR3 runs to 12 residues. The CDR3 DNA reads TGTGCCAGCGCTGGACCGATCTACGAGCAGTACTTC. Its protein product is CASAGPIYEQYF.

The chain is built from TRBV7-9 and TRBJ2-2; either TRBD1 or TRBD2 may fit D (6 bases each). Trimming pared 8 bases from V and 0 bases from J, leaving 10 bases between. This CDR3 spans 14 amino acids. Per germline, CDR1 SEHNR and CDR2 FQNEAQ (reference sequence). CDR3 loop: CASWGATNTGELFF. CDR3 DNA: TGTGCCAGCTGGGGGGCCACGAACACCGGGGAGCTGTTTTTT.

Worth noting for this clonotype: The junction departs from the called germline gene at one end, perhaps through a read error. The chain has TRBV12-3 or TRBV12-4 and TRBJ1-1, with a tentative D call TRBD1 (6 bases). The CDR3 runs to 14 residues. The CDR3 reads CASSLGLTGTETFF. The CDR3 coding sequence is TGTGCCAGCAGTTTGGGGTTGACAGGCACTGAAACTTTCTTT.

In regard to this clonotype: This may be a read error: a much more frequent sequence differs by one nucleotide. This chain connects TRBV6-5 to TRBJ1-3; D is ambiguous. V was clipped by 3 bases and J by 4 bases, with 16 bases between them. CDR3 size: 16 residues. From germline, CDR1 is MNHEY and CDR2 SVGAGI. CDR3 residues: CASSYEGWSPGNTIYF. The CDR3 coding sequence is TGTGCCAGCAGTTATGAGGGTTGGTCGCCAGGAAACACCATATATTTT.

As to this clonotype: Being one base from a much bigger clone, this may be a read error. The chain uses TRBV29-1 and TRBJ2-1; D unclear. Trimming took off 5 bases at V and 10 bases at J, with 9 bases between the two ends. This CDR3 region has 10 residues. Germline V gene sequence: CDR1 SQVTM, CDR2 ANQGSEA. The CDR3 is CSVYHGEQFF. Written as DNA, the CDR3 is TGCAGCGTTTATCACGGAGAGCAGTTCTTC.

For this clonotype: Possible read error: a much larger clone is one base away. The chain couples TRBV29-1 to TRBJ1-2; D is undetermined. The germline gives CDR1 SQVTM, CDR2 ANQGSEA. This CDR3 contains 10 residues. With 6 bases removed from V and 10 bases from J, the gap between germline ends came to 12 bases. The CDR3 sequence is CSVTDHDYTF. As DNA, the CDR3 is TGCAGCGTCACCGATCATGACTACACCTTC.

Notes on this clonotype: An end of the junction does not agree with germline; a read error may underlie this. The chain links TRBV12-3 or TRBV12-4 to TRBJ2-1; 13 bases align to TRBD2. This CDR3 contains 15 residues. The CDR3 region is CVSSRGLAGVFEQFF. CDR3 sequence (DNA): TGTGTCAGCAGTCGTGGACTAGCGGGAGTCTTTGAGCAGTTCTTC.

Ten or more counts support this clonotype. This rearrangement joins TRBV29-1 to TRBJ1-1; 7 positions agree with TRBD1. This CDR3 is built from 13 residues. Germline values: CDR1 SQVTM, CDR2 ANQGSEA. The V and J ends lost 0 bases and 8 bases, in that order; junction bases with no gene match: 6. The CDR3 DNA reads TGCAGCGTTGAAGATCTGGGCAGGGGGGAAGCTTTCTTT. Translation gives CSVEDLGRGEAFF.

The CDR3 DNA reads as TGTGCCAGCAGTTTTGAGTGGAGCGGGAGTCAGTCCTACGAGCAGTACTTC. Amino acids: CASSFEWSGSQSYEQYF. The chain employs TRBV12-3 or TRBV12-4 and TRBJ2-7, with 8 bases matching TRBD2. V lost 3 bases and J lost 1; bases outside the gene matches: 11. The CDR3 length is 17 residues.

With regard to this clonotype: A single base separates this from a much larger clone, so it may be a read error. This chain uses TRBV10-3 with TRBJ1-1, with no clear D. The CDR3 is 13 residues long. From germline, CDR1 is ENHRY and CDR2 SYGVKD. The CDR3 reads CVISGQINTEAFF. In nucleotides, the CDR3 is TGTGTCATCAGTGGTCAGATCAACACTGAAGCTTTCTTT.

Note on this clonotype: One base away lies a much larger clone, so this may be a sequencing read error. The rearrangement uses TRBV4-3 and TRBJ2-1; 8 bases agree with TRBD2. CDR1 and CDR2 from the germline V gene are LGHNA and YSLEER. The CDR3 has 14 residues. V trimming: 3 bases; J trimming: 7 bases; junction bases outside the gene matches: 5. CDR3 protein: CASSHAPGGNEQFF. CDR3 bases: TGCGCCAGCAGCCACGCCCCGGGGGGGAATGAGCAGTTCTTC.

This clonotype was recorded once. The genes are TRBV5-1 and TRBJ2-1, with 12 bases fitting TRBD2. Per the germline V gene, CDR1 is SGHRS and CDR2 is YFSETQ. The CDR3 totals 15 residues. V shed 5 bases and J 8 bases; nucleotides not matched to a gene: 8. CDR3 protein: CASSSSGRAGDEQFF. In DNA form, the CDR3 reads TGCGCCAGCAGTTCTAGCGGGAGGGCCGGGGATGAGCAGTTCTTC.